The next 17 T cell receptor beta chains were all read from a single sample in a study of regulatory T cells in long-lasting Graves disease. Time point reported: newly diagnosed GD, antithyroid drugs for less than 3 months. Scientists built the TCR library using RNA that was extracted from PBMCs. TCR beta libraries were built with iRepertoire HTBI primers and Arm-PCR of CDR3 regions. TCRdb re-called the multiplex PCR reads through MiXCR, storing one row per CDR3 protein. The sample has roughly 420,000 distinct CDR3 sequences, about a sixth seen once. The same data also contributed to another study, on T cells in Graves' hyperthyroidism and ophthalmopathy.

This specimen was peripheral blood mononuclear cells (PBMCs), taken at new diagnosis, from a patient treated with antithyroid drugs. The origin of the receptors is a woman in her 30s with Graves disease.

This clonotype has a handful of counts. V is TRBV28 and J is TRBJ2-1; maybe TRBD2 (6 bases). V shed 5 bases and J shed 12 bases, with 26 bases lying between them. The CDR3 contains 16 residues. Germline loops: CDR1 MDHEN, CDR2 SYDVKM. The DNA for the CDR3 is TGTGCCAGCAGTCCCTCCCGCGGGACTCAGCCGAGGAGGCAGTTCTTC. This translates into CASSPSRGTQPRRQFF.

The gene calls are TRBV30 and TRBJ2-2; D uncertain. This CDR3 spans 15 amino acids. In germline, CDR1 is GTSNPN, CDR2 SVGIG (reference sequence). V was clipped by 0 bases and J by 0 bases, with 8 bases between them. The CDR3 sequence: CAWSVYDANTGELFF. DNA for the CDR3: TGTGCCTGGAGTGTTTACGACGCGAACACCGGGGAGCTGTTTTTT.

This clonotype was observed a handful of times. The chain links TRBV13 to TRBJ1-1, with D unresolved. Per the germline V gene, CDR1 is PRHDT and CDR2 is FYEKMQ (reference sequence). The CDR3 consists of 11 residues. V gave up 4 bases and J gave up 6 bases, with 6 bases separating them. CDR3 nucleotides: TGTGCCAGCAGCTCGGGCCCTGAAGCTTTCTTT. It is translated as CASSSGPEAFF.

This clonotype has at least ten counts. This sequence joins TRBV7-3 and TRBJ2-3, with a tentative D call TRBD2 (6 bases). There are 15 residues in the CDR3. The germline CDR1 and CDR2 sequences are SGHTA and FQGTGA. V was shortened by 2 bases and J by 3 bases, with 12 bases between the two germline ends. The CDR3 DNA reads TGTGCCAGCAGCTTATGGGGGAGCGGGACAGATACGCAGTATTTT. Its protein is CASSLWGSGTDTQYF.

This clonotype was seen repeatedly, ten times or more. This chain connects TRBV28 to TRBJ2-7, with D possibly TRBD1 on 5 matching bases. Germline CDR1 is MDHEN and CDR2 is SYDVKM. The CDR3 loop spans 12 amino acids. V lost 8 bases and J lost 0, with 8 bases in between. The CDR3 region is CASQGNSYEQYF. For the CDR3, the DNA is TGTGCCAGCCAGGGTAACTCCTACGAGCAGTACTTC.

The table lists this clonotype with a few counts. CDR3 in amino acids: CAIMGTENYGYTF. The CDR3 coding sequence is TGTGCCATCATGGGTACAGAGAACTATGGCTACACCTTC. The J gene is TRBJ1-2, the V gene TRBV10-3; D gene unclear. Deletions cut 7 bases from V and 2 bases from J, with 11 bases between. The germline V gene encodes CDR1 ENHRY and CDR2 SYGVKD. The CDR3 contains 13 residues.

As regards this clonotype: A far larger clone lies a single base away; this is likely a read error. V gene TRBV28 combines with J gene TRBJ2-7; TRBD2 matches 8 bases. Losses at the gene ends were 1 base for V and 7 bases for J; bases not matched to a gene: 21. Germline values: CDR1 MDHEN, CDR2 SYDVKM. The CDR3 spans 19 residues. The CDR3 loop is CASSLSFPVPGGPNNEQYF. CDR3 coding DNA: TGTGCCAGCAGTTTATCCTTCCCTGTTCCGGGAGGGCCTAACAATGAGCAGTACTTC.

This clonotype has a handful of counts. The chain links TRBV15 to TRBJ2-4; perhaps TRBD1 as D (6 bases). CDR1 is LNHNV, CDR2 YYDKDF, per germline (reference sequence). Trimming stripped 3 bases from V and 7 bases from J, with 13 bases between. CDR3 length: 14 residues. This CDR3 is CATSREPTGNIQYF. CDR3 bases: TGTGCCACCAGCAGGGAACCGACAGGTAACATTCAGTACTTC.

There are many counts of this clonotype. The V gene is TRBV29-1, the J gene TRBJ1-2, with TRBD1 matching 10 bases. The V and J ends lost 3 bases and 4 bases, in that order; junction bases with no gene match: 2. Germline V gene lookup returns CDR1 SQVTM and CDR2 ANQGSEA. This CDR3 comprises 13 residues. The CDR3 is CSVETGGFYGYTF. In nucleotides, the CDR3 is TGCAGCGTTGAGACAGGGGGCTTCTATGGCTACACCTTC.

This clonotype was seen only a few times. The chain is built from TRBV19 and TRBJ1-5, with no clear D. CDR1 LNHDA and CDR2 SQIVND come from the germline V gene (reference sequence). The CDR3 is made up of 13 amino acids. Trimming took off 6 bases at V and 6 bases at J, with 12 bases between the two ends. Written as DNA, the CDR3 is TGTGCCAGTAGATCGGTCGGAACTCAGCCCCAGCATTTT. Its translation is CASRSVGTQPQHF.

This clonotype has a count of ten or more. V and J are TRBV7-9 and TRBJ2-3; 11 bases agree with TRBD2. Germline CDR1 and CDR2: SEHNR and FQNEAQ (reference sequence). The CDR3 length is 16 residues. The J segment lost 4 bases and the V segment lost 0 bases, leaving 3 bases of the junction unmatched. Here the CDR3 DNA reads TGTGCCAGCAGCTTAGCACTAGCGGGAGCAGCAGATACGCAGTATTTT. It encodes CASSLALAGAADTQYF.

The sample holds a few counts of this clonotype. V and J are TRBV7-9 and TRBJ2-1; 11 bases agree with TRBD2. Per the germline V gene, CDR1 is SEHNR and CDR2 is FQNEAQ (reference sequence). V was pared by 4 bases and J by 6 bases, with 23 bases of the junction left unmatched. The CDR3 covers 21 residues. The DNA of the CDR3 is TGTGCCAGCAGCTCACCCCTGTGGCAGGGAAGAACTAGCGGGAGAGGCAATGAGCAGTTCTTC. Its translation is CASSSPLWQGRTSGRGNEQFF.

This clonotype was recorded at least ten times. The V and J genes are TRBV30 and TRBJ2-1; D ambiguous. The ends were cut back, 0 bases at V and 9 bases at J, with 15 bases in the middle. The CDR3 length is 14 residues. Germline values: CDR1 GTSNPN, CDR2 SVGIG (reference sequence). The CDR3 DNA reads TGTGCCTGGAGTGTACTTCGAGGAGCGCGTGAGCAGTTCTTC. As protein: CAWSVLRGAREQFF.

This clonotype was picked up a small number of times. The DNA of the CDR3 is TGTGCCAGCAGTTACGTCAGCTACAATGAGCAGTTCTTC. Translating gives CASSYVSYNEQFF. V gene TRBV6-2 or TRBV6-3 combines with J gene TRBJ2-1; D not resolved. Germline CDR1 MNHEY, CDR2 SVGEGT. The CDR3 has 13 amino acids. V shed 2 bases and J shed 3 bases, with 5 bases lying between them.

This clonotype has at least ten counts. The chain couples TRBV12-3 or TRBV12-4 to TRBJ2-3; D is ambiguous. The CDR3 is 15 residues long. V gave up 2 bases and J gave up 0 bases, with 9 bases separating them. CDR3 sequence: CASSLRTESTDTQYF. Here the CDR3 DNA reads TGTGCCAGCAGTTTAAGGACCGAAAGCACAGATACGCAGTATTTT.

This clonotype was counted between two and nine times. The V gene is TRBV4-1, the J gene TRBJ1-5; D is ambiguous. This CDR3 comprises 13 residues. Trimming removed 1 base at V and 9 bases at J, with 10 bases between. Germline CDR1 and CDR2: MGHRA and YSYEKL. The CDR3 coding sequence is TGCGCCAGCAGCCAAGTAGGGCCCCGGCCCCAGCATTTT. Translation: CASSQVGPRPQHF.

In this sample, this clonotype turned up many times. CDR3 nucleotide sequence: TGTGCCAGTCATGGGACAGGTGGGCAGCCCCAGCATTTT. Its protein product is CASHGTGGQPQHF. The chain is built from TRBV2 and TRBJ1-5; TRBD1 matches 8 bases. The CDR3 totals 13 residues. Per germline, CDR1 SNHLY and CDR2 FYNNEI. V dropped 9 bases and J dropped 7; count of bases not matched to a gene: 8.